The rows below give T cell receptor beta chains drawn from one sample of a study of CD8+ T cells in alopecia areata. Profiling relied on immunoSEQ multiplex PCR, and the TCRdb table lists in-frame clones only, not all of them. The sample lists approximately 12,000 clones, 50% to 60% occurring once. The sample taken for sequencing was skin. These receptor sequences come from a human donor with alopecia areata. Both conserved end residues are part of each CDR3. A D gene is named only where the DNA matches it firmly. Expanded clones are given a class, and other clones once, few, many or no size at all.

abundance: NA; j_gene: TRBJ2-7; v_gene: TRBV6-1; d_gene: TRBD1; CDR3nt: TGTGCCAGCAGTGAAGCCGGAACAGGGGGCTACGAGCAGTACTTC; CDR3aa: CASSEAGTGGYEQYF
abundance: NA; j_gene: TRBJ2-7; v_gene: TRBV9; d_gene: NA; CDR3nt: TGTGCCAGCAGCGCAGGAGCCCGGTCAGAGCAGTACTTC; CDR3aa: CASSAGARSEQYF
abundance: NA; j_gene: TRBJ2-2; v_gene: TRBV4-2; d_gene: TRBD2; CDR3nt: TGTGCCAGCAGCCGGGGTAGCGGGGGGGCCGGTGTCGGGGAGCTGTTTTTT; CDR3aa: CASSRGSGGAGVGELFF
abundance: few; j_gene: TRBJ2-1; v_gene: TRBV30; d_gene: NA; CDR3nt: TGTGCCTGGAGTGCCCCGGTGAAGGGGGGGGGTGAGCAGTTCTTC; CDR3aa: CAWSAPVKGGGEQFF
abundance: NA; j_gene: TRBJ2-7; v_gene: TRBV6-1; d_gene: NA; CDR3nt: TGTGCCAGCAGTGAAAGGACCGCCTACGAGCAGTACTTC; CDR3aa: CASSERTAYEQYF
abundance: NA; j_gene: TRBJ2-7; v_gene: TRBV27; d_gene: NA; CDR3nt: TGTGCCAGCAGTTCCCAGGGCCGAAGCCGCATTTACGAGCAGTACTTC; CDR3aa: CASSSQGRSRIYEQYF
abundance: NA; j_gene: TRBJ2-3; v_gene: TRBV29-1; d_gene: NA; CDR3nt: TGCAGCGCCCGCCGGGTAACAGATACGCAGTATTTT; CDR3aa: CSARRVTDTQYF
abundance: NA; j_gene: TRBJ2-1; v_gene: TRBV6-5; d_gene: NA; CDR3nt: TGTGCCAGCAGCCGTATTTCTAATGAGCAGTTCTTC; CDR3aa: CASSRISNEQFF
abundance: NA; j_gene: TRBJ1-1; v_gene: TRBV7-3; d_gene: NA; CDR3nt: TGTGCCAGCAGCTTAACAGGGGGCACTGAAGCTTTCTTT; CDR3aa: CASSLTGGTEAFF
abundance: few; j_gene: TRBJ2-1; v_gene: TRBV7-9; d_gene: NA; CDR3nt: TGTGCCAGCAGCGTAGAGGGCGGAAGGGGGGCAGTCAATGAGCAGTTCTTC; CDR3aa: CASSVEGGRGAVNEQFF
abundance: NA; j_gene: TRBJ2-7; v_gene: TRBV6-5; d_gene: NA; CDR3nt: TGTGCCAGCACCAAAGTGGGGACCAGCTCCTACGAGCAGTACTTC; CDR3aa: CASTKVGTSSYEQYF
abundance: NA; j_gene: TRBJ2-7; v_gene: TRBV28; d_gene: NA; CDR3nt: TGTGCCAGCAGGCGCGGGACCGACAGCTCCTACGAGCAGTACTTC; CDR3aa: CASRRGTDSSYEQYF